A selection of T cell receptor beta chains follows, all from one sample in a study of blood T cell repertoires in COVID-19. TCRdb's table, derived via immunoSEQ multiplex PCR, lists solely in-frame clones and lacks some. Of 300,000 to 400,000 clones in the sample, around 87% were seen once. Sequenced: peripheral blood. These receptors all come from a human donor in a cohort sampled during active COVID-19. Both conserved end residues are part of each CDR3. The order of the fields is clone size, D gene, V gene, J gene, CDR3 protein, CDR3 DNA. The D gene is left open where the match is weak. Where a row states a size, it is once, few, many or the class of an expanded clone; other rows omit it.

clone_size: .
d_call: .
v_call: TRBV11-3
j_call: TRBJ1-6
cdr3_aa: CASSLGGAIFSSYNSPLHF
cdr3_nt: TGTGCCAGCAGCCTCGGGGGGGCCATATTTAGCTCCTATAATTCACCCCTCCACTTT

clone_size: .
d_call: .
v_call: TRBV19
j_call: TRBJ2-6
cdr3_aa: CASSTRQISGANVLTF
cdr3_nt: TGTGCCAGTAGTACTAGACAGATCTCTGGGGCCAACGTCCTGACTTTC

clone_size: .
d_call: TRBD1
v_call: TRBV19
j_call: TRBJ2-2
cdr3_aa: CASTLTGGFNTGELFF
cdr3_nt: TGTGCCAGTACCCTGACAGGGGGTTTCAACACCGGGGAGCTGTTTTTT

clone_size: .
d_call: TRBD2
v_call: TRBV5-1
j_call: TRBJ2-1
cdr3_aa: CASSLVRAGGDEQFF
cdr3_nt: TGCGCCAGCAGCTTGGTGCGAGCGGGAGGAGATGAGCAGTTCTTC

clone_size: .
d_call: TRBD1
v_call: TRBV6-5
j_call: TRBJ1-2
cdr3_aa: CASQDRVDGYTF
cdr3_nt: TGTGCCAGCCAGGACAGGGTGGATGGCTACACCTTC

clone_size: .
d_call: .
v_call: TRBV15
j_call: TRBJ2-2
cdr3_aa: CATSRLQGGGELFF
cdr3_nt: TGTGCCACCAGCAGATTACAGGGTGGCGGGGAGCTGTTTTTT

clone_size: .
d_call: TRBD1
v_call: TRBV7-3
j_call: TRBJ1-2
cdr3_aa: CASSPRQGYYYGYTF
cdr3_nt: TGTGCCAGCAGCCCCCGACAGGGATATTACTATGGCTACACCTTC

clone_size: .
d_call: .
v_call: TRBV30
j_call: TRBJ2-7
cdr3_aa: CACYNREGEQYF
cdr3_nt: TGTGCTTGTTACAACAGGGAAGGCGAGCAGTACTTC

clone_size: few
d_call: .
v_call: TRBV24-1
j_call: TRBJ2-2
cdr3_aa: CATSDPPGGSLGANTGELFF
cdr3_nt: TGTGCCACCAGTGACCCGCCAGGAGGTTCCCTTGGAGCGAACACCGGGGAGCTGTTTTTT

clone_size: .
d_call: .
v_call: TRBV13
j_call: TRBJ1-2
cdr3_aa: CASSILGGGGYGYTF
cdr3_nt: TGTGCCAGCAGCATCCTGGGGGGGGGTGGCTATGGCTACACCTTC

clone_size: .
d_call: TRBD1
v_call: TRBV4-1
j_call: TRBJ1-5
cdr3_aa: CASSQGTANQPQHF
cdr3_nt: TGCGCCAGCAGCCAGGGGACAGCAAATCAGCCCCAGCATTTT

clone_size: .
d_call: .
v_call: TRBV5-5
j_call: TRBJ2-7
cdr3_aa: CASSLVRGDSPMYEQYF
cdr3_nt: TGTGCCAGCAGCTTGGTTAGGGGGGACAGCCCCATGTACGAGCAGTACTTC

clone_size: .
d_call: .
v_call: TRBV27
j_call: TRBJ1-6
cdr3_aa: CASSFWENSPLHF
cdr3_nt: TGTGCCAGCAGTTTCTGGGAGAATTCACCCCTCCACTTT

clone_size: .
d_call: .
v_call: TRBV5-4
j_call: TRBJ1-1
cdr3_aa: CASSPLRNTEAFF
cdr3_nt: TGTGCCAGCAGCCCCCTCCGGAACACTGAAGCTTTCTTT

clone_size: .
d_call: TRBD1
v_call: TRBV28
j_call: TRBJ1-1
cdr3_aa: CASSLQGANTEAFF
cdr3_nt: TGTGCCAGCAGTTTACAGGGGGCGAACACTGAAGCTTTCTTT

clone_size: .
d_call: .
v_call: TRBV7-9
j_call: TRBJ1-3
cdr3_aa: CASSLGLTDGNTIYF
cdr3_nt: TGTGCCAGCAGCTTAGGTTTGACAGATGGAAACACCATATATTTT

clone_size: .
d_call: .
v_call: TRBV28
j_call: TRBJ1-4
cdr3_aa: CASSSRQLSYEKLFF
cdr3_nt: TGTGCCAGCAGTTCCAGACAGCTAAGTTATGAAAAACTGTTTTTT

clone_size: .
d_call: .
v_call: TRBV25-1
j_call: TRBJ2-3
cdr3_aa: CASSKGGVQSWWADTQYF
cdr3_nt: TGTGCCAGCAGTAAAGGGGGAGTTCAATCCTGGTGGGCAGATACGCAGTATTTT

clone_size: .
d_call: TRBD2
v_call: TRBV5-6
j_call: TRBJ2-5
cdr3_aa: CASSLGAGGGKTQYF
cdr3_nt: TGTGCCAGCAGCTTGGGCGCGGGAGGCGGGAAGACCCAGTACTTC

clone_size: .
d_call: TRBD1
v_call: TRBV5-1
j_call: TRBJ2-4
cdr3_aa: CASSLWGQEDNIQYF
cdr3_nt: TGCGCCAGCAGCTTGTGGGGACAGGAAGACAACATTCAGTACTTC

clone_size: .
d_call: .
v_call: TRBV19
j_call: TRBJ1-2
cdr3_aa: CASSPRQGTYGYTF
cdr3_nt: TGTGCCAGTAGTCCCCGCCAGGGCACTTATGGCTACACCTTC

clone_size: .
d_call: TRBD1
v_call: TRBV18
j_call: TRBJ1-5
cdr3_aa: CASSSGNRGQPQHF
cdr3_nt: TGTGCCAGCTCCTCAGGGAACAGGGGTCAGCCCCAGCATTTT

clone_size: .
d_call: TRBD1
v_call: TRBV2
j_call: TRBJ1-3
cdr3_aa: CASSPDRGRNTIYF
cdr3_nt: TGTGCCAGCAGCCCCGACAGGGGGAGAAACACCATATATTTT

clone_size: .
d_call: .
v_call: TRBV11-2
j_call: TRBJ2-7
cdr3_aa: CASSLERSTYEQYF
cdr3_nt: TGTGCCAGCAGCTTAGAGCGCTCAACCTACGAGCAGTACTTC

clone_size: .
d_call: TRBD1
v_call: TRBV5-6
j_call: TRBJ1-5
cdr3_aa: CASSRRQGSDQPQHF
cdr3_nt: TGTGCCAGCAGCCGAAGACAGGGCAGCGATCAGCCCCAGCATTTT

clone_size: .
d_call: .
v_call: TRBV5-1
j_call: TRBJ2-7
cdr3_aa: CASMEIFGDEQYF
cdr3_nt: TGCGCCAGCATGGAGATTTTCGGAGACGAGCAGTACTTC

clone_size: once
d_call: TRBD2
v_call: TRBV11-3
j_call: TRBJ2-7
cdr3_aa: CASSSIPLADTYEQYF
cdr3_nt: TGTGCCAGCAGCTCAATCCCCCTAGCGGATACCTACGAGCAGTACTTC

clone_size: .
d_call: TRBD2
v_call: TRBV11-2
j_call: TRBJ2-1
cdr3_aa: CASSPLAGVVWEQFF
cdr3_nt: TGTGCCAGCAGCCCTCTAGCGGGAGTGGTCTGGGAGCAGTTCTTC

clone_size: .
d_call: .
v_call: TRBV30
j_call: TRBJ2-7
cdr3_aa: CAWRTGSYEQYF
cdr3_nt: TGTGCCTGGCGCACAGGATCCTACGAGCAGTACTTC

clone_size: .
d_call: TRBD2
v_call: TRBV28
j_call: TRBJ2-7
cdr3_aa: CARTRSGGADEQYF
cdr3_nt: TGTGCCAGGACGAGGAGCGGGGGGGCCGACGAGCAGTACTTC

clone_size: few
d_call: TRBD1
v_call: TRBV10-3
j_call: TRBJ2-7
cdr3_aa: CAISPQGSKQYF
cdr3_nt: TGTGCCATCAGTCCACAGGGGTCAAAGCAGTACTTC

clone_size: once
d_call: TRBD2
v_call: TRBV6-5
j_call: TRBJ2-7
cdr3_aa: CASSRSGAYHEQYF
cdr3_nt: TGTGCCAGCAGCCGTAGCGGGGCTTACCACGAGCAGTACTTC

clone_size: .
d_call: TRBD2
v_call: TRBV5-1
j_call: TRBJ2-5
cdr3_aa: CASSSLLAGGRQTQYF
cdr3_nt: TGCGCCAGCAGCTCCTTACTAGCGGGGGGGAGACAGACCCAGTACTTC

clone_size: .
d_call: TRBD2
v_call: TRBV18
j_call: TRBJ2-4
cdr3_aa: CASSPIGTSEAKNIQYF
cdr3_nt: TGTGCCAGCTCACCTATAGGGACTAGCGAGGCCAAAAACATTCAGTACTTC

clone_size: .
d_call: .
v_call: TRBV5-5
j_call: TRBJ1-5
cdr3_aa: CASSLRQGSQPQHF
cdr3_nt: TGTGCCAGCAGCTTGCGGCAGGGTAGCCAGCCCCAGCATTTT

clone_size: .
d_call: .
v_call: TRBV19
j_call: TRBJ2-7
cdr3_aa: CASSIFFVGQAHEQYF
cdr3_nt: TGTGCCAGTAGTATATTTTTCGTTGGGCAGGCACACGAGCAGTACTTC

clone_size: .
d_call: .
v_call: TRBV20-1
j_call: TRBJ1-1
cdr3_aa: CSASPPGRENTEAFF
cdr3_nt: TGCAGTGCTAGTCCCCCTGGCAGGGAGAACACTGAAGCTTTCTTT

clone_size: .
d_call: .
v_call: TRBV29-1
j_call: TRBJ1-4
cdr3_aa: CSVEDFNEKLFF
cdr3_nt: TGCAGCGTTGAGGACTTTAATGAAAAACTGTTTTTT

clone_size: .
d_call: TRBD2
v_call: TRBV5-1
j_call: TRBJ2-6
cdr3_aa: CASSLTGGPSGANVLTF
cdr3_nt: TGCGCCAGCAGCCTAACGGGAGGGCCCTCTGGGGCCAACGTCCTGACTTTC